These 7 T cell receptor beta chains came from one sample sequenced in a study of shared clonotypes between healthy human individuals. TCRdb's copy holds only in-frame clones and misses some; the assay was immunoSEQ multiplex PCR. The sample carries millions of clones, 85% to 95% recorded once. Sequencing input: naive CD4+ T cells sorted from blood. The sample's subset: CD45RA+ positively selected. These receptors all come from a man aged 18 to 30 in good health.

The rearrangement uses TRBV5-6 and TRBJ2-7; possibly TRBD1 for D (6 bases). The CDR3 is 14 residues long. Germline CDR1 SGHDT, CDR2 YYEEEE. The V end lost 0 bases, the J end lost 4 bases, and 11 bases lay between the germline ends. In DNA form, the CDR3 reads TGTGCCAGCAGCTTGGGGACAGTACGTTACGAGCAGTACTTC. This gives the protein CASSLGTVRYEQYF.

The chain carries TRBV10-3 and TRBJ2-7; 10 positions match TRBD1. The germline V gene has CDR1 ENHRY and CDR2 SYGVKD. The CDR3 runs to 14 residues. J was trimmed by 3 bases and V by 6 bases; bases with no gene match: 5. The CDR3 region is CAIRETGGIYEQYF. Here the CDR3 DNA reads TGTGCCATCAGGGAGACAGGGGGCATCTACGAGCAGTACTTC.

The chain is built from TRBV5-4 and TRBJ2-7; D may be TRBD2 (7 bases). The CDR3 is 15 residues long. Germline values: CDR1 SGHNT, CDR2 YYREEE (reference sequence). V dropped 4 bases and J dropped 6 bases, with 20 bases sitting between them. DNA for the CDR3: TGTGCCAGCAGCGGGGGGGGCAGGGAGCCCCTCGAGCAGTACTTC. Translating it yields CASSGGGREPLEQYF.

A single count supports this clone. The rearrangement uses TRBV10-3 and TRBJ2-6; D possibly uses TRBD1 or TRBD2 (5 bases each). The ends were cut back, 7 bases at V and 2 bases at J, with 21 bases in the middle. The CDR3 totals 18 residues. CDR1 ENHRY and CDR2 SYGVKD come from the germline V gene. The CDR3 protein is CAIMRESGWGAGANVLTF. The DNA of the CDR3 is TGTGCCATCATGAGGGAATCGGGGTGGGGCGCTGGGGCCAACGTCCTGACTTTC.

The CDR3 DNA reads TGCGCCAGCAGCCCCACATTCAGTAATAACTATGGCTACACCTTC. Protein sequence: CASSPTFSNNYGYTF. The chain links TRBV4-3 to TRBJ1-2, with unresolved D. The CDR3 runs to 15 residues. Germline values: CDR1 LGHNA, CDR2 YSLEER. V was clipped by 4 bases and J by 1 base, with 13 bases between them.

For the CDR3, the DNA is TGCGCCACCAGGGGTAATGACTATGGCTACACCTTC. It yields the protein CATRGNDYGYTF. The rearrangement joins TRBV5-1 to TRBJ1-2, with D maybe TRBD1 (6 bases). CDR3 length equals 12 residues. V was clipped by 9 bases and J by 3 bases, with 12 bases between them. The V gene's germline CDR1 is SGHRS and CDR2 YFSETQ.

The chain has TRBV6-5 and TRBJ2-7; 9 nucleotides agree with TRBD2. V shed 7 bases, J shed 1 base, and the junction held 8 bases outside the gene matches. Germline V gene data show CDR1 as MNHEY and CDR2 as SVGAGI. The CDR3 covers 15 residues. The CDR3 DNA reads TGTGCCAGCACCGGCGGGCTAGCGGGGTCCTACGAGCAGTACTTC. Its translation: CASTGGLAGSYEQYF.